This entry lists 28 T cell receptor beta chains sequenced from one sample in a study of cytomegalovirus exposure and HLA in healthy donors. In the PCR, 60 Vbeta and 13 Jbeta primers were used. Measured with immunoSEQ multiplex PCR; TCRdb has only the in-frame clones, and not every one. Here the sample spans about 130,000 clones, just over 70% being singletons. The sample consisted of PBMCs. The receptor source for this set is a woman aged 60-70 years in good health and CMV-seropositive.

The chain couples TRBV11-3 to TRBJ1-1; D is unclear. Trimming removed 2 bases at V and 4 bases at J, with 11 bases between. The length of the CDR3 is 14 residues. Per the germline V gene, CDR1 is SGHNT and CDR2 is YENEEA. This CDR3 is CASSLRGGLTEAFF. Here the CDR3 DNA reads TGTGCCAGCAGCTTAAGAGGAGGGCTCACTGAAGCTTTCTTT.

This chain uses TRBV29-1 with TRBJ2-1; 10 bases fit TRBD1. Per the germline V gene, CDR1 is SQVTM and CDR2 is ANQGSEA. The V and J ends lost 1 base and 7 bases, in that order; junction bases with no gene match: 10. The CDR3 length is 16 residues. The CDR3 DNA sequence: TGCAGCGTTGAAGCCTCAGACAGGGGGCAGAGGAATGAGCAGTTCTTC. This encodes CSVEASDRGQRNEQFF.

In its sample, this clone was seen a few times. CDR3 in DNA: TGTGCCAGCAGTTTACAAGGAGGGGACACTGAAGCTTTCTTT. As protein: CASSLQGGDTEAFF. The rearrangement uses TRBV6-5 and TRBJ1-1, with D perhaps TRBD1 (5 bases). V was clipped by 4 bases and J by 3 bases, with 12 bases between them. Germline CDR1 is MNHEY and CDR2 is SVGAGI. The CDR3 covers 14 residues.

This clone has only one observation. The chain combines TRBV6-5 with TRBJ1-1; 7 bases align to TRBD1. There are 14 residues in the CDR3. J lost 7 bases, V lost 6 bases, and 11 bases had no gene match. Germline-derived CDR1 and CDR2 are MNHEY and SVGAGI. The CDR3 loop is CASSPGQAGFEAFF. CDR3 DNA: TGTGCCAGCAGCCCCGGACAGGCCGGTTTTGAAGCTTTCTTT.

The sample holds a few counts of this clone. CDR3: CASSYTGFNTEAFF. In nucleotides, the CDR3 is TGTGCCAGCAGTTACACGGGGTTCAACACTGAAGCTTTCTTT. This rearrangement joins TRBV6-6 to TRBJ1-1; D is uncertain. The CDR3 has 14 amino acids. Trimming removed 2 bases at V and 2 bases at J, with 9 bases between. Germline V gene lookup returns CDR1 MNHNY and CDR2 SVGAGI (reference sequence).

The V and J genes are TRBV7-2 and TRBJ2-7; the D is unclear. Looked up from germline, CDR1 is SGHTA and CDR2 is FQGNSA. The CDR3 is made up of 13 amino acids. V was trimmed by 2 bases and J by 3 bases, leaving 8 bases between them. The CDR3 is CASSLITGYEQYF. CDR3 bases: TGTGCCAGCAGCTTAATCACGGGCTACGAGCAGTACTTC.

The chain links TRBV6-5 to TRBJ2-2; unclear D gene. Germline CDR1 reads MNHEY; CDR2 reads SVGAGI. This CDR3 is built from 15 residues. Trimming took 2 bases from V and 0 from J, leaving 7 bases between them. CDR3 region: CASSYDQANTGELFF. The CDR3 nucleotides read TGTGCCAGCAGTTACGACCAGGCGAACACCGGGGAGCTGTTTTTT.

The chain is built from TRBV18 and TRBJ1-4; D gene ambiguous. CDR3 length equals 12 residues. V lost 3 bases and J lost 8, with 7 bases in between. The V gene's germline CDR1 is KGHSH and CDR2 LQKENI. DNA of the CDR3: TGTGCCAGCTCACCCGAGCGGGAAAAACTGTTTTTT. Its protein is CASSPEREKLFF.

This chain joins TRBV6-5 and TRBJ2-2; maybe TRBD2 (6 bases). Germline V gene lookup returns CDR1 MNHEY and CDR2 SVGAGI. The length of the CDR3 is 16 residues. V was shortened by 2 bases and J by 7 bases, with 17 bases between the two germline ends. CDR3 sequence: CASSYGGGAAGGELFF. CDR3 in DNA: TGTGCCAGCAGTTACGGAGGCGGGGCGGCAGGCGGGGAGCTGTTTTTT.

This chain links TRBV6-6 with TRBJ2-7, with 7 positions matching TRBD1. The germline V gene encodes CDR1 MNHNY and CDR2 SVGAGI (reference sequence). V lost 6 bases, J lost 3 bases, and 5 bases stayed unmatched. The CDR3 contains 13 residues. The CDR3 here is CASSRQGSYEQYF. As DNA, the CDR3 is TGTGCCAGCAGCAGACAGGGTAGCTACGAGCAGTACTTC.

The chain combines TRBV27 with TRBJ1-1, with a tentative D call TRBD1 (6 bases). This CDR3 is 14 amino acids long. V was trimmed by 3 bases and J by 5 bases, leaving 13 bases between them. Looked up from germline, CDR1 is MNHEY and CDR2 is SMNVEV (reference sequence). CDR3 amino acids: CASSFLDRSTEAFF. CDR3 sequence (DNA): TGTGCCAGCAGTTTCCTGGACAGATCGACTGAAGCTTTCTTT.

V gene TRBV19 combines with J gene TRBJ1-2; the match to TRBD1 covers 12 bases. The CDR3 sequence is 14 residues long. Trimming at V came to 7 bases and at J to 7 bases, leaving 7 bases not matched to a gene. Germline V gene sequence: CDR1 LNHDA, CDR2 SQIVND (reference sequence). CDR3 DNA sequence: TGTGCCAGTAACCTGGGACAGGGGGCAGGTGGCTACACCTTC. It translates to CASNLGQGAGGYTF.

This clone came up a few times. The chain uses TRBV5-6 and TRBJ1-2, with TRBD1 as a possible D gene (6 bases). The CDR3 length is 12 residues. V was cut by 4 bases and J by 11 bases, with 15 bases left in between. Germline V CDR1 and CDR2: SGHDT, YYEEEE. The CDR3 region has the DNA TGTGCCAGCAGCCTTGGACAGCCGGAATACACCTTC. It yields the protein CASSLGQPEYTF.

The chain combines TRBV9 with TRBJ2-5; TRBD2 matches at 8 bases. The ends lost 4 bases at V and 5 bases at J; junction bases unmatched: 13. Germline-derived CDR1 and CDR2 are SGDLS and YYNGEE. CDR3 length equals 16 residues. The CDR3 is CASSLGGLAEGETQYF. The CDR3 nucleotides are TGTGCCAGCAGCTTAGGTGGACTAGCAGAGGGGGAGACCCAGTACTTC.

CDR3 in DNA: TGCGCCAGCAGTGAGTGGGGTAGCGGGGGATTCAATGAGCAGTTCTTC. Translated: CASSEWGSGGFNEQFF. The chain recombines TRBV10-1 with TRBJ2-1; 9 bases match TRBD2. This CDR3 contains 16 residues. CDR1 and CDR2 from the germline V gene are WNHNN and SYGVQD (reference sequence). V dropped 1 base and J dropped 6; count of bases not matched to a gene: 7.

V gene TRBV18 combines with J gene TRBJ1-1; TRBD1 agrees at 7 bases. The CDR3 extends over 14 amino acids. V gave up 0 bases and J gave up 5 bases; unmatched junction bases: 3. Germline V lookup: CDR1 KGHSH, CDR2 LQKENI. CDR3 nucleotide sequence: TGTGCCAGCTCACCACCGGCAGGGGGTACTGAAGCTTTCTTT. It is translated as CASSPPAGGTEAFF.

The chain joins TRBV5-1 to TRBJ1-4; TRBD1 aligns across 9 bases. J was trimmed by 7 bases and V by 4 bases; bases with no gene match: 11. The CDR3 loop spans 16 amino acids. Germline V CDR1 and CDR2: SGHRS, YFSETQ. The CDR3 region is CASSPRIGTGSEKLFF. For the CDR3, the DNA is TGCGCCAGCAGCCCCCGAATCGGGACAGGGAGTGAAAAACTGTTTTTT.

As concerns this clone: At one of its ends the junction is not consistent with the germline gene, which may arise from a read error. This chain joins TRBV29-1 and TRBJ1-1; D is possibly TRBD1 (5 bases). The CDR3 sequence is 12 residues long. In germline, CDR1 is SQVTM, CDR2 ANQGSEA. The CDR3 nucleotides read TGCAGCGCTGAAAGGGGCCCCACGAACGCTTTCTTT. This codes for CSAERGPTNAFF.

The chain has TRBV18 and TRBJ2-7; 10 bases agree with TRBD1. V lost 1 base to trimming and J lost 5 bases; unmatched junction nucleotides: 5. CDR3 length equals 15 residues. The V gene's germline CDR1 is KGHSH and CDR2 LQKENI. The CDR3 nucleotides read TGTGCCAGCTCACCACGGACAGGGGGTCGGGACGAGCAGTACTTC. Translation gives CASSPRTGGRDEQYF.

This clone was detected a few times. The rearrangement joins TRBV5-1 to TRBJ2-5, with a tentative D call TRBD2 (5 bases). Trimming took off 3 bases at V and 2 bases at J, with 11 bases between the two ends. This CDR3 is 14 amino acids long. The germline gives CDR1 SGHRS, CDR2 YFSETQ. The DNA for the CDR3 is TGCGCCAGCAGCTCCTCAGGAGGTCAAGAGACCCAGTACTTC. Translated: CASSSSGGQETQYF.

This chain uses TRBV19 with TRBJ2-1; TRBD2 matches at 8 bases. Looked up from germline, CDR1 is LNHDA and CDR2 is SQIVND (reference sequence). The CDR3 is made up of 14 amino acids. V gave up 5 bases and J gave up 6 bases; unmatched junction bases: 6. CDR3 sequence: CASSYGRGVNEQFF. CDR3 DNA sequence: TGTGCCAGTAGTTACGGGCGGGGGGTCAATGAGCAGTTCTTC. Combining the CDR3 with reference TRBV19 and TRBJ2-1 gives the whole variable domain DGGITQSPKYLFRKEGQNVTLSCEQNLNHDAMYWYRQDPGQGLRLIYYSQIVNDFQKGDIAEGYSVSREKKESFPLTVTSAQKNPTAFYLCASSYGRGVNEQFFGPGTRLTVL.

The rearrangement uses TRBV29-1 and TRBJ1-1; D might be TRBD1 (6 bases). Germline CDR1 and CDR2: SQVTM and ANQGSEA. The CDR3 has 14 residues. V was trimmed by 1 base and J by 4 bases, leaving 13 bases between them. This CDR3 is CSVEGGGSSTEAFF. CDR3 nucleotides: TGCAGCGTTGAAGGAGGGGGTAGTAGCACTGAAGCTTTCTTT.

The rearrangement uses TRBV11-2 and TRBJ2-2; a possible D gene is TRBD1 (5 bases). In germline, CDR1 is SGHAT, CDR2 FQNNGV. Trimming took off 1 base at V and 4 bases at J, with 7 bases between the two ends. CDR3 length: 14 amino acids. The DNA for the CDR3 is TGTGCCAGCAGCTTAGGACAGCCCACCGGGGAGCTGTTTTTT. Its protein is CASSLGQPTGELFF.

The chain has TRBV2 and TRBJ1-2; 7 positions match TRBD1. The V gene end was trimmed by 4 bases and the J gene end by 8 bases; junction bases not matched to a gene: 10. Germline CDR1 and CDR2: SNHLY and FYNNEI. The CDR3 length is 14 residues. The CDR3 DNA sequence: TGTGCCAGCAGTGGCCTACAGGGGCTGGGCGGCTACACCTTC. It yields the protein CASSGLQGLGGYTF.

Only one count was recorded for this clone. The rearrangement links TRBV27 to TRBJ1-2; 10 bases map to TRBD1. CDR1 MNHEY and CDR2 SMNVEV come from the germline V gene (reference sequence). The CDR3 is 15 amino acids. V was pared by 4 bases and J by 4 bases, with 6 bases of the junction left unmatched. CDR3 DNA sequence: TGTGCCAGCAGTTCTCCGGGACAGGGGTCCTATGGCTACACCTTC. Translated, it gives CASSSPGQGSYGYTF.

This clone was counted a single time. The V call is TRBV7-6, the J call TRBJ2-5; D is perhaps TRBD2 (5 bases). Between the trimmed V and J ends, which lost 3 bases and 4 bases, there was a span of 15 bases. This CDR3 has 15 amino acids. Germline-derived CDR1 and CDR2 are SGHVS and FNYEAQ. Here the CDR3 reads CASSFGPGSGETQYF. The CDR3 DNA reads TGTGCCAGCAGCTTCGGCCCGGGATCGGGAGAGACCCAGTACTTC.

This clone has more than one count but fewer than ten. This chain uses TRBV7-2 with TRBJ1-2; tentative D call: TRBD1 (5 bases). This CDR3 is 15 amino acids long. V was cut by 1 base and J by 2 bases, with 11 bases left in between. The germline gives CDR1 SGHTA, CDR2 FQGNSA. In DNA, the CDR3 is TGTGCCAGCAGCTTAGAGATTGGGGGGAACTATGGCTACACCTTC. It specifies CASSLEIGGNYGYTF.

The chain carries TRBV27 and TRBJ1-1; D may be TRBD1 (5 bases). Germline CDR1 is MNHEY and CDR2 is SMNVEV (reference sequence). The CDR3 loop spans 14 amino acids. Between the trimmed V and J ends, which lost 3 bases and 4 bases, there was a span of 12 bases. The CDR3 region is CASSFWQGSTEAFF. For the CDR3, the DNA is TGTGCCAGCAGTTTTTGGCAGGGAAGCACTGAAGCTTTCTTT.